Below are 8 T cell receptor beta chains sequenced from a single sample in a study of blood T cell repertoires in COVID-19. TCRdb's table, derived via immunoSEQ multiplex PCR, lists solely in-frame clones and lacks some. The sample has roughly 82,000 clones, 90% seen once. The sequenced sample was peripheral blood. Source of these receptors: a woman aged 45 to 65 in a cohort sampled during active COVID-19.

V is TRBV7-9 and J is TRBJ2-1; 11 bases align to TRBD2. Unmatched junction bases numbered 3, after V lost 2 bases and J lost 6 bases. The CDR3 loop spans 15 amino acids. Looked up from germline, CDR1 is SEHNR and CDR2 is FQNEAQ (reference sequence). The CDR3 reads CASSLIGTSGNEQFF. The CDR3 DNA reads TGTGCCAGCAGCTTAATCGGGACTAGCGGCAATGAGCAGTTCTTC.

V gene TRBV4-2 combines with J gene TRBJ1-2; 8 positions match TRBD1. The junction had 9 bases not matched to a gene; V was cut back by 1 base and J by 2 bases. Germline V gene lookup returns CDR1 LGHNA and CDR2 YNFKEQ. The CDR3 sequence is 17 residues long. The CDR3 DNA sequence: TGTGCCAGCAGCCAAGCAATTGGGTCAGGGGGCAACTATGGCTACACCTTC. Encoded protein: CASSQAIGSGGNYGYTF.

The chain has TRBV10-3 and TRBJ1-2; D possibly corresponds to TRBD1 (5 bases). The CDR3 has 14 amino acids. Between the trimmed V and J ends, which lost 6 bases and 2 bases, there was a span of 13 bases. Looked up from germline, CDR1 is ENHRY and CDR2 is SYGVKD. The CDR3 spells CAISGVQGNYGYTF. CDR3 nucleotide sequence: TGTGCCATCAGCGGCGTCCAGGGCAACTATGGCTACACCTTC.

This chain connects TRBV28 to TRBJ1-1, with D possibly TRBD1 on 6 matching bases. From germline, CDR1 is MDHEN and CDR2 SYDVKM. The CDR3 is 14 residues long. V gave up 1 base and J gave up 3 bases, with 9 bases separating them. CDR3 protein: CASSLYREDTEAFF. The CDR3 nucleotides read TGTGCCAGCAGTTTATACAGGGAAGACACTGAAGCTTTCTTT.

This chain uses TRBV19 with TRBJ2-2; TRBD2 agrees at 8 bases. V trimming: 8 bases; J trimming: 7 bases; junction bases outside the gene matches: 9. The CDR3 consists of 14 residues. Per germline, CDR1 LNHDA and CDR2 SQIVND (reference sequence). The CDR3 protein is CASQPGTSNGELFF. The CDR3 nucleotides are TGTGCCAGTCAGCCTGGGACTAGTAACGGGGAGCTGTTTTTT. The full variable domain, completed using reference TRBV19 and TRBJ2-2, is DGGITQSPKYLFRKEGQNVTLSCEQNLNHDAMYWYRQDPGQGLRLIYYSQIVNDFQKGDIAEGYSVSREKKESFPLTVTSAQKNPTAFYLCASQPGTSNGELFFGEGSRLTVL.

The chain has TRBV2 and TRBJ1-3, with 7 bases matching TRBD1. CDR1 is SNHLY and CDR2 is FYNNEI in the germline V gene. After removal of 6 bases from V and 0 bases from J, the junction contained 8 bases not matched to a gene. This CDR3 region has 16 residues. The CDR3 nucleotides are TGTGCCAGCAGCCCCAACAGGGGAGGCTCTGGAAACACCATATATTTT. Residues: CASSPNRGGSGNTIYF.

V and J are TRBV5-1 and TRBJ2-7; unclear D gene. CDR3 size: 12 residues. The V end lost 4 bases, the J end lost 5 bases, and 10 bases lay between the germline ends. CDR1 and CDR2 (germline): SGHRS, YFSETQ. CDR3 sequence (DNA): TGCGCCAGCAGCGCCGACACGAACGAGCAGTACTTC. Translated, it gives CASSADTNEQYF. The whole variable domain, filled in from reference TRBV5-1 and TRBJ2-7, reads KAGVTQTPRYLIKTRGQQVTLSCSPISGHRSVSWYQQTPGQGLQFLFEYFSETQRNKGNFPGRFSGRQFSNSRSEMNVSTLELGDSALYLCASSADTNEQYFGPGTRLTVT.

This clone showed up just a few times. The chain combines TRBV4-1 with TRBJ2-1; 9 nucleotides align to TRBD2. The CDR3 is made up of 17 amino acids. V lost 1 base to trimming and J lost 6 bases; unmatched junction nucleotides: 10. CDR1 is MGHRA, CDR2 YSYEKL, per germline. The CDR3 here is CASSQGLGLAGPNEQFF. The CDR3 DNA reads TGCGCCAGCAGCCAAGGTCTTGGGCTAGCGGGGCCCAATGAGCAGTTCTTC.